The TCR beta chain described here comes from a study of cytomegalovirus exposure and HLA in healthy donors. PCR used 60 Vbeta primers and 13 Jbeta primers. Measured with immunoSEQ multiplex PCR; TCRdb has only the in-frame clones, and not every one. This table holds roughly 57,000 clones, 70% to 85% found once. This clone was counted a single time. The sequencing sample was made of PBMCs. This TCR came from a man aged 45 to 65 in good health and CMV-seronegative.

CDR3: CASSAINYEQYF. CDR3 nucleotides: TGTGCCAGCAGCGCTATAAACTACGAGCAGTACTTC. The chain carries TRBV2 and TRBJ2-7; no clear D gene. Trimming took 6 bases from V and 3 from J, leaving 9 bases between them. Germline CDR1 reads SNHLY; CDR2 reads FYNNEI. The CDR3 spans 12 residues. Variable domain in full (rest from reference TRBV2 and TRBJ2-7): EPEVTQTPSHQVTQMGQEVILRCVPISNHLYFYWYRQILGQKVEFLVSFYNNEISEKSEIFDDQFSVERPDGSNFTLKIRSTKLEDSAMYFCASSAINYEQYFGPGTRLTVT.